This record covers a single TCR beta chain. The data originate from a study of T cell responses to AZD1222 COVID-19 vaccine. Sequencing used immunoSEQ multiplex PCR; TCRdb keeps in-frame clones, though not all of them. Found here are 190,000 or so clones, approximately 91% of them singletons; the top ten hold around 3.7%. Germline-derived CDR1 and CDR2 are SEHNR and FQNEAQ (reference sequence). This CDR3 has 14 residues. V gave up 5 bases and J gave up 6 bases, with 16 bases separating them. The sequencing used peripheral blood, collected 28 days after the second AZD1222 dose. The chain recombines TRBV7-9 with TRBJ1-1; D might be TRBD1 (5 bases). The TCR was taken from an adult who received the AZD1222 COVID-19 vaccine. This CDR3 reads CASSAGGGSPEAFF. DNA for the CDR3: TGTGCCAGCAGCGCAGGCGGGGGTAGTCCTGAAGCTTTCTTT.